The text below deals with one T cell receptor (beta chain). Its matching antigen is unknown. The entry originates in a study of neurological immune-mediated disorders. The unsorted libraries were made from 2 million PBMCs kept at -80 C. Overall study findings and caveats: The study found no CDR3 amino acid sequences shared by expanded clones across subjects, suggesting private repertoires in all groups.

With 10-nucleotide random UMIs included, cDNA was synthesized by 5'RACE. TCRdb fed the 5' RACE reads into MiXCR, producing one record per CDR3 protein. The top ten hold roughly 14% of the sample, which has 72,000 or so distinct CDR3 sequences, roughly a sixth seen once. Trimming cost V 0 bases and J 4 bases, with 10 bases left between them. The germline gives CDR1 SGHRS, CDR2 YFSETQ. The CDR3 contains 14 residues. Specimen: PBMCs. This chain uses TRBV5-1 with TRBJ1-1; tentatively, D is TRBD1 (6 bases). The clonotype originates from a woman between 35 and 50 years old in good health. The CDR3 coding sequence is TGCGCCAGCAGCTTGGGGGGGGCAGGCACTGAAGCTTTCTTT. It is translated as CASSLGGAGTEAFF.